The clone carrying this TCR beta chain was recorded at least ten times. The data were obtained in a study of blood T cell repertoires in COVID-19. Study summary: Acute and convalescent COVID-19 samples came from the United States, Italy and Spain. T cells, B-cell-depleted T cells, or PBMCs provided the cDNA or gDNA that served as material.

Participant ages covered about 18 to 89 years across 20 to 25 US areas. After removal of 6 bases from V and 5 bases from J, the junction contained 8 bases not matched to a gene. The CDR3 consists of 14 residues. Germline-derived CDR1 and CDR2 are SGHDN and FVKESK. In the authors' workflow: Reference gene primer amplification gave estimated nucleated cell counts. Profiling relied on immunoSEQ multiplex PCR, and the TCRdb table lists in-frame clones only, not all of them. The DNA gave D and trimming, while V, J and clone size come from that table. The table includes fewer than 350,000 clones, approximately 88% detected once.

This sequence joins TRBV14 and TRBJ2-5; 8 nucleotides match TRBD1. The clonotype was recovered from a woman in her 40s who had recovered from COVID-19. Sequenced sample: PBMCs or T cells enriched from blood (not recorded which). The DNA for the CDR3 is TGTGCCAGCAGACTGACAGGGGCCGGTGAGACCCAGTACTTC. This sequence encodes CASRLTGAGETQYF.